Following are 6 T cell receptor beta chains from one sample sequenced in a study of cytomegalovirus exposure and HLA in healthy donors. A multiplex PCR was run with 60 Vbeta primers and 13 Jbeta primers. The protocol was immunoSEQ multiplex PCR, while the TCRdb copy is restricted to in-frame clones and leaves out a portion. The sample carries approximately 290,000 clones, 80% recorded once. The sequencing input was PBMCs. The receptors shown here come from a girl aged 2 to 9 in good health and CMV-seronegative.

CDR3 region: CAWSAWDRGKLFF. The CDR3 DNA reads as TGTGCCTGGAGTGCTTGGGACAGGGGAAAACTGTTTTTT. This sequence joins TRBV30 and TRBJ1-4; 10 positions match TRBD1. Trimming cost V 1 base and J 10 bases; bases outside gene matches: 3. Germline V gives CDR1 GTSNPN, CDR2 SVGIG (reference sequence). The CDR3 consists of 13 residues. The full variable domain, in which reference TRBV30 and TRBJ1-4 provide the parts outside the CDR3, is SQTIHQWPATLVQPVGSPLSLECTVEGTSNPNLYWYRQAAGRGLQLLFYSVGIGQISSEVPQNLSASRPQDRQFILSSKKLLLSDSGFYLCAWSAWDRGKLFFGSGTQLSVL.

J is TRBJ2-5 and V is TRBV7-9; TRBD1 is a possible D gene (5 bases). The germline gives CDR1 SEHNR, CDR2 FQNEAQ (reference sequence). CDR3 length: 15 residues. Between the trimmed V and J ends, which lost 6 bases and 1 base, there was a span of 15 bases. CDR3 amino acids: CASSLHRTLQETQYF. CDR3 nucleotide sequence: TGTGCCAGCAGTCTCCACAGGACGCTCCAAGAGACCCAGTACTTC.

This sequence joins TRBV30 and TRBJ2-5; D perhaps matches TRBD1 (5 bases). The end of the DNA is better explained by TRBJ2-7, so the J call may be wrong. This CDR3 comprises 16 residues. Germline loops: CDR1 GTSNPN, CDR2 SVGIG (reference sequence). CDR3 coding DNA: TGTGCCTCCCGACAGCCGTCCTTCGAGAGACCCTACGAGCAGTACTTC. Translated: CASRQPSFERPYEQYF.

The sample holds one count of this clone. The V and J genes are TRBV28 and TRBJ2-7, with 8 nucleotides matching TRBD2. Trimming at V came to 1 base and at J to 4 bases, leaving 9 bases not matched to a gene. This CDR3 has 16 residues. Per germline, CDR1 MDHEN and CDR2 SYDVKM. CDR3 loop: CASSLSIGGGGYEQYF. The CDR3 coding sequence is TGTGCCAGCAGTTTATCGATCGGGGGGGGAGGTTACGAGCAGTACTTC.

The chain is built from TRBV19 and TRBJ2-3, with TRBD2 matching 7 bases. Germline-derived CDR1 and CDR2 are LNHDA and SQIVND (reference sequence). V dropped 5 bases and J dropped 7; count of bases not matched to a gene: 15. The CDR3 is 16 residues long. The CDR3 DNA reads TGTGCCAGTAGTTCGCCGAGCGGGGTATTTGGGAATACGCAGTATTTT. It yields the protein CASSSPSGVFGNTQYF.

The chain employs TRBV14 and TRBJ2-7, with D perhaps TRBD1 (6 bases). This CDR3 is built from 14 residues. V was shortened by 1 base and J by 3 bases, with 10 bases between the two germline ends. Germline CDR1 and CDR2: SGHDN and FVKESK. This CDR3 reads CASSQAGTYYEQYF. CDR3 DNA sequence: TGTGCCAGCAGCCAAGCCGGGACATACTACGAGCAGTACTTC.